This T cell receptor (beta chain) emerged from a study of CD8 T cells in ankylosing spondylitis. Study-level findings and limits: Clones that were linked to disease were CD8+ and were relatively rare in peripheral blood. Eight or nine highly homologous variants formed a TCR beta motif that appeared characteristic of ankylosing spondylitis blood.

Trimming shortened V by 3 bases and J by 4 bases, and 12 bases separated the two germline ends. Per germline, CDR1 SNHLY and CDR2 FYNNEI. The CDR3 consists of 14 residues. TCRdb processed the 5' RACE reads anew with MiXCR; each CDR3 protein has one entry. The repertoire consists of roughly 700,000 distinct CDR3 sequences, with 19% occurring once and the leading ten covering about a fifth. The table lists this clonotype with many counts. Its target is unknown. This clonotype originated in a male donor with ankylosing spondylitis. J is TRBJ1-2 and V is TRBV2, with D possibly being TRBD1 (5 bases). Sequenced: blood, either unsorted or a sorted T cell fraction (not recorded which). The CDR3 nucleotides are TGTGCCAGCAGTGACGGGCAGGGTCCCTATGGCTACACCTTC. This gives the protein CASSDGQGPYGYTF.